Shown below are 30 T cell receptor beta chains from a single sample sequenced in a study of control samples from healthy donors and cancer patients. Repertoires were generated with immunoSEQ multiplex PCR, while TCRdb's copy carries only in-frame clones and drops some. Of 150,000 or so clones in the sample, 85% to 95% were seen once. Sequenced: blood. All receptors derive from a man aged 40-50 years in good health.

The chain is built from TRBV28 and TRBJ2-5; D remains ambiguous. Germline assignment: CDR1 MDHEN and CDR2 SYDVKM. The CDR3 length is 14 residues. V lost 3 bases and J lost 1, with 9 bases in between. The chain's CDR3 is CASSFLRLQETQYF. As DNA, the CDR3 is TGTGCCAGCAGTTTCCTCCGGCTCCAAGAGACCCAGTACTTC.

This chain links TRBV5-1 with TRBJ1-6; D gene uncertain. Germline V lookup: CDR1 SGHRS, CDR2 YFSETQ. Trimming took off 0 bases at V and 13 bases at J, with 23 bases between the two ends. This CDR3 spans 17 amino acids. The CDR3 coding sequence is TGCGCCAGCAGCTTGGGCACGGATATTCACCCCTCCACTCCCCTCCACTTT. Amino acid sequence: CASSLGTDIHPSTPLHF.

Details on this clone: The same CDR3 arises from other DNA sequences in this sample as well. The chain employs TRBV18 and TRBJ2-2, with D maybe TRBD1 (6 bases). CDR1 KGHSH and CDR2 LQKENI come from the germline V gene. CDR3 length: 13 residues. V was shortened by 3 bases and J by 4 bases, with 6 bases between the two germline ends. In DNA, the CDR3 is TGTGCCAGCTCACCGGACAGCACCGGGGAGCTGTTTTTT. Its translation: CASSPDSTGELFF.

The rearrangement joins TRBV9 to TRBJ2-2, with 8 bases lining up with TRBD1. This CDR3 is built from 16 residues. From germline, CDR1 is SGDLS and CDR2 YYNGEE. V shed 3 bases, J shed 6 bases, and the junction held 10 bases outside the gene matches. The CDR3 spells CASSESQTGDSGELFF. CDR3 sequence (DNA): TGTGCCAGCAGCGAGAGCCAGACAGGGGACTCCGGGGAGCTGTTTTTT.

This rearrangement joins TRBV24-1 to TRBJ1-1; D is unresolved. Germline lookup yields CDR1 KGHDR and CDR2 SFDVKD. The V gene lost 2 bases and the J gene lost 5 bases, with 11 bases spanning the gap. The CDR3 is 14 residues long. In DNA form, the CDR3 reads TGTGCCACCAGTGATTCGCGGGGAGGTACTGAAGCTTTCTTT. Translated: CATSDSRGGTEAFF.

This clone showed up just a few times. CDR3 DNA: TGTGCCAGCGGTGGGACAGGCGATAATTCACCCCTCCACTTT. It encodes CASGGTGDNSPLHF. The chain carries TRBV19 and TRBJ1-6; 8 nucleotides line up with TRBD1. The CDR3 sequence is 14 residues long. J was trimmed by 5 bases and V by 9 bases; bases with no gene match: 6. From germline, CDR1 is LNHDA and CDR2 SQIVND (reference sequence).

A remark on this clone: Other DNA sequences in this sample translate to the same CDR3. CDR3 sequence (DNA): TGTGCCAGCAGCTTGGAAGGGGGCCTGGGCTACACCTTC. Amino acids: CASSLEGGLGYTF. This chain links TRBV5-6 with TRBJ1-2; 7 bases map to TRBD1. V shed 0 bases and J 8 bases; nucleotides not matched to a gene: 4. Germline V gene sequence: CDR1 SGHDT, CDR2 YYEEEE. The CDR3 consists of 13 residues.

J is TRBJ1-3 and V is TRBV29-1, with TRBD1 matching 9 bases. Germline trimming cut 0 bases from V and 4 bases from J; bases unmatched to any gene: 4. Germline CDR1 reads SQVTM; CDR2 reads ANQGSEA. The CDR3 spans 15 residues. In nucleotides, the CDR3 is TGCAGCGTTGAAGATGGGACAGGGCCGGGAAACACCATATATTTT. Its translation: CSVEDGTGPGNTIYF. Using reference TRBV29-1 and TRBJ1-3 for the parts outside the CDR3, the full variable domain is SAVISQKPSRDICQRGTSLTIQCQVDSQVTMMFWYRQQPGQSLTLIATANQGSEATYESGFVIDKFPISRPNLTFSTLTVSNMSPEDSSIYLCSVEDGTGPGNTIYFGEGSWLTVV.

DNA for the CDR3: TGCGCCAGCAGCCCCCCGGGACAGGGGGCTCAGGGCTACACCTTC. It specifies CASSPPGQGAQGYTF. The rearrangement joins TRBV4-1 to TRBJ1-2; 12 bases match TRBD1. CDR1 and CDR2 (germline): MGHRA, YSYEKL. The CDR3 is 15 residues long. Losses at the gene ends were 4 bases for V and 8 bases for J; bases not matched to a gene: 8.

The V call is TRBV5-4, the J call TRBJ1-1; no clear D. The V end lost 4 bases, the J end lost 1 base, and 17 bases lay between the germline ends. Germline CDR1 and CDR2: SGHNT and YYREEE (reference sequence). The CDR3 covers 16 residues. CDR3 amino acids: CASSPGGPRENTEAFF. The CDR3 nucleotides are TGTGCCAGCAGCCCGGGCGGACCTCGCGAGAACACTGAAGCTTTCTTT.

In its sample, this clone was seen once. The chain is built from TRBV6-2 or TRBV6-3 and TRBJ1-5; tentative D call: TRBD1 (6 bases). Between the trimmed V and J ends, which lost 3 bases and 3 bases, there was a span of 21 bases. The CDR3 has 18 residues. The germline CDR1 and CDR2 sequences are MNHEY and SVGEGT. CDR3 DNA sequence: TGTGCCAGCAGTTATAAGATGGACAGCGGGACTTTCAATCAGCCCCAGCATTTT. This translates into CASSYKMDSGTFNQPQHF.

The chain combines TRBV5-5 with TRBJ1-2, with D maybe TRBD1 (5 bases). From germline, CDR1 is SGHKS and CDR2 YYEKEE (reference sequence). The CDR3 sequence is 14 residues long. The ends were cut back, 0 bases at V and 2 bases at J, with 8 bases in the middle. The CDR3 sequence: CASSLGDGNYGYTF. The CDR3 DNA is TGTGCCAGCAGCTTGGGGGACGGAAACTATGGCTACACCTTC.

The chain couples TRBV30 to TRBJ1-2, with 9 positions matching TRBD1. The CDR3 runs to 12 residues. Trimming removed 2 bases from V and 7 bases from J; junction bases left unmatched: 2. Germline values: CDR1 GTSNPN, CDR2 SVGIG (reference sequence). The CDR3 coding sequence is TGTGCCTGGAGTTTGACAGGGGGTGGCTACACCTTC. Amino acids: CAWSLTGGGYTF.

V is TRBV6-6 and J is TRBJ2-3, with D hard to call. V lost 6 bases and J lost 0, with 4 bases in between. The CDR3 loop spans 12 amino acids. The germline V gene encodes CDR1 MNHNY and CDR2 SVGAGI (reference sequence). Here the CDR3 reads CASRPSTDTQYF. The CDR3 DNA sequence: TGTGCCAGCAGGCCTAGCACAGATACGCAGTATTTT.

The V call is TRBV4-3, the J call TRBJ2-3, with 9 bases fitting TRBD2. The J segment lost 1 base and the V segment lost 3 bases, leaving 2 bases of the junction unmatched. Germline V lookup: CDR1 LGHNA, CDR2 YSLEER. There are 15 residues in the CDR3. CDR3 protein: CASSHRLAGTDTQYF. The CDR3 coding sequence is TGCGCCAGCAGCCATAGACTAGCGGGCACAGATACGCAGTATTTT.

The V call is TRBV6-5, the J call TRBJ1-5, with D unclear. The CDR3 covers 15 residues. Trimming pared 6 bases from V and 0 bases from J, leaving 12 bases between. Germline V gene data show CDR1 as MNHEY and CDR2 as SVGAGI. The CDR3 DNA reads TGTGCCAGCAGAAGAACCCAATATAGCAATCAGCCCCAGCATTTT. Its translation: CASRRTQYSNQPQHF.

The chain is built from TRBV28 and TRBJ1-6; TRBD1 matches at 11 bases. Trimming cost V 6 bases and J 14 bases; bases outside gene matches: 18. The germline CDR1 and CDR2 sequences are MDHEN and SYDVKM. CDR3 length: 17 residues. The CDR3 sequence is CASRTWPAGTGGLSLHF. The CDR3 nucleotides are TGTGCCAGCAGAACCTGGCCGGCCGGGACAGGGGGATTGTCCCTCCACTTT.

The V gene is TRBV7-8, the J gene TRBJ1-2, with D tentatively TRBD1 (5 bases). The V end lost 1 base, the J end lost 3 bases, and 9 bases lay between the germline ends. The CDR3 has 14 amino acids. The germline CDR1 and CDR2 sequences are SGHVS and FQNEAQ. The CDR3 coding sequence is TGTGCCAGCAGCTTAGGGAGACAGTACTATGGCTACACCTTC. Its translation is CASSLGRQYYGYTF.

This rearrangement joins TRBV6-6 to TRBJ1-1; 7 bases are shared with TRBD1. Germline CDR1 and CDR2: MNHNY and SVGAGI (reference sequence). CDR3 size: 15 residues. V was clipped by 0 bases and J by 8 bases; unmatched bases: 9. The chain's CDR3 is CASSYSIAAGGEAFF. CDR3 nucleotide sequence: TGTGCCAGCAGTTACTCGATAGCGGCAGGGGGGGAAGCTTTCTTT.

This clone was seen a few times. This chain joins TRBV7-3 and TRBJ2-5, with D tentatively TRBD1 (5 bases). Trimming cost V 5 bases and J 5 bases, with 18 bases left between them. This CDR3 has 15 residues. Germline-derived CDR1 and CDR2 are SGHTA and FQGTGA. CDR3 DNA: TGTGCCAGCAGCGCGAGACAAGGGGCCTGGGAGACCCAGTACTTC. It codes for CASSARQGAWETQYF.

The chain combines TRBV9 with TRBJ2-3, with 9 bases lining up with TRBD1. The length of the CDR3 is 16 residues. Germline values: CDR1 SGDLS, CDR2 YYNGEE. Germline trimming cut 3 bases from V and 0 bases from J; bases unmatched to any gene: 5. For the CDR3, the DNA is TGTGCCAGCAGCGCACTTACAGGGGGCAGCACAGATACGCAGTATTTT. It codes for CASSALTGGSTDTQYF.

This chain connects TRBV18 to TRBJ2-7; D is uncertain. This CDR3 comprises 14 residues. Germline-derived CDR1 and CDR2 are KGHSH and LQKENI. The germline V and J ends were trimmed by 0 bases and 4 bases, with 10 bases remaining between them. CDR3 sequence reads: CASSPPSTQYEQYF. The CDR3 DNA sequence: TGTGCCAGCTCACCACCGTCCACACAGTACGAGCAGTACTTC. The full variable domain, completed using reference TRBV18 and TRBJ2-7, is NAGVMQNPRHLVRRRGQEARLRCSPMKGHSHVYWYRQLPEEGLKFMVYLQKENIIDESGMPKERFSAEFPKEGPSILRIQQVVRGDSAAYFCASSPPSTQYEQYFGPGTRLTVT.

This CDR3 reads CAWTLRSEQFF. CDR3 bases: TGTGCCTGGACCTTGCGGAGTGAGCAGTTCTTC. The chain uses TRBV30 and TRBJ2-1; D call uncertain. This CDR3 spans 11 amino acids. Per germline, CDR1 GTSNPN and CDR2 SVGIG (reference sequence). V was cut by 4 bases and J by 9 bases, with 10 bases left in between.

The chain employs TRBV27 and TRBJ1-2; D remains ambiguous. The length of the CDR3 is 14 residues. CDR1 MNHEY and CDR2 SMNVEV come from the germline V gene (reference sequence). V lost 3 bases, J lost 7 bases, and 15 bases lay in between. The DNA for the CDR3 is TGTGCCAGCAGTTTGGGGAGGGATAAGGGTGGCTACACCTTC. Its protein is CASSLGRDKGGYTF.

V gene TRBV6-6 combines with J gene TRBJ1-1; the match to TRBD1 covers 8 bases. Germline assignment: CDR1 MNHNY and CDR2 SVGAGI (reference sequence). Losses at the gene ends were 7 bases for V and 1 base for J; bases not matched to a gene: 11. The CDR3 spans 16 residues. For the CDR3, the DNA is TGTGCCAGCAAAGTCCGACAGGGGACGTCGAACACTGAAGCTTTCTTT. It is translated as CASKVRQGTSNTEAFF.

J is TRBJ2-7 and V is TRBV5-6, with D tentatively TRBD2 (6 bases). The germline V gene has CDR1 SGHDT and CDR2 YYEEEE. This CDR3 region has 14 residues. V shed 4 bases and J shed 12 bases, with 23 bases lying between them. The CDR3 nucleotides read TGTGCCAGCAGCGCTTCTGGTGTAAGGCGGGGTCTGTACTTC. Protein: CASSASGVRRGLYF.

This chain connects TRBV25-1 to TRBJ2-1; maybe TRBD2 (5 bases). The CDR3 has 13 amino acids. V was shortened by 2 bases and J by 5 bases, with 7 bases between the two germline ends. The germline CDR1 and CDR2 sequences are MGHDK and SYGVNS. CDR3: CASSELGDNEQFF. In DNA form, the CDR3 reads TGTGCCAGCAGTGAACTCGGGGACAATGAGCAGTTCTTC.

The chain links TRBV29-1 to TRBJ2-7; perhaps TRBD1 as D (6 bases). V gave up 5 bases and J gave up 2 bases, with 16 bases separating them. The CDR3 spans 14 residues. Germline V lookup: CDR1 SQVTM, CDR2 ANQGSEA. The CDR3 region has the DNA TGCAGCGTTCCCGGGACACCCATCACCTACGAGCAGTACTTC. This gives the protein CSVPGTPITYEQYF.

This clone was picked up a small number of times. V gene TRBV28 combines with J gene TRBJ1-5; possibly TRBD1 for D (5 bases). Germline CDR1 is MDHEN and CDR2 is SYDVKM. Trimming shortened V by 0 bases and J by 0 bases, and 9 bases separated the two germline ends. This CDR3 region has 16 residues. Written as DNA, the CDR3 is TGTGCCAGCAGTTTATGGCAGGGAAGTAGCAATCAGCCCCAGCATTTT. Amino acid sequence: CASSLWQGSSNQPQHF.

This rearrangement joins TRBV6-5 to TRBJ2-7; TRBD1 matches 7 bases. Looked up from germline, CDR1 is MNHEY and CDR2 is SVGAGI. The J segment lost 0 bases and the V segment lost 5 bases, leaving 7 bases of the junction unmatched. This CDR3 region has 15 residues. The CDR3 is CASSPAGTASYEQYF. CDR3 nucleotide sequence: TGTGCCAGCAGTCCGGCCGGGACAGCCTCCTACGAGCAGTACTTC.